This T cell receptor beta chain comes out of a study of T cells in narcolepsy. Study results and caveats: Autoreactive clone sequences were missing from some blood memory CD4+ repertoires.

Of note for this clone: Its target is not known.

Germline V gene lookup returns CDR1 LNHDA and CDR2 SQIVND (reference sequence). The CDR3 totals 14 residues. Trimming left V 4 bases short and J 6 bases short, with 15 bases between. Clones were sequenced by immunoSEQ multiplex PCR, and TCRdb holds only the in-frame ones, with some missing. The sample records 25,000 to 30,000 clones, about 90% being singletons. This TCR came from a human donor in good health. This chain connects TRBV19 to TRBJ1-1; a weak D match, TRBD1 (5 bases). What was sequenced was memory (CD45RA-) CD4+ T cells from blood. The CDR3 protein is CASSTLIDSSEAFF. CDR3 bases: TGTGCCAGTAGTACCCTTATCGACAGTTCTGAAGCTTTCTTT.